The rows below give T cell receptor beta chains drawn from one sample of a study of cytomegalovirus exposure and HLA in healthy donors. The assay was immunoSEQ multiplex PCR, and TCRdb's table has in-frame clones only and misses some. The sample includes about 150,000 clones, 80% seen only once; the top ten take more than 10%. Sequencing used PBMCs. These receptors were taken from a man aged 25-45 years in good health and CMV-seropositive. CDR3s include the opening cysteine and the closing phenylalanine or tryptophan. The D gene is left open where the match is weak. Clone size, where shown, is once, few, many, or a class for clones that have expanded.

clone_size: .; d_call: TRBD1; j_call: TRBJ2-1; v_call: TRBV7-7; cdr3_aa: CASSIGTGSYNEQFF; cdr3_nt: TGTGCTAGCAGCATAGGGACAGGGAGTTACAATGAGCAGTTCTTC
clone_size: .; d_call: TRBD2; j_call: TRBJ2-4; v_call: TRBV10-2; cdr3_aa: CASSDYSGRVGKNIQYF; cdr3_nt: TGCGCCAGCAGTGATTACAGCGGGAGGGTCGGCAAAAACATTCAGTACTTC
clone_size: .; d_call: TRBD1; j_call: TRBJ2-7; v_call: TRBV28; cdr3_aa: CASSLSDRGFGSEQYF; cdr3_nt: TGTGCCAGCAGTTTATCCGACAGGGGGTTTGGTAGCGAGCAGTACTTC
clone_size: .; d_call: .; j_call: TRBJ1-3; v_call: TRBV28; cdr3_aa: CASSSYREQGSLGNTIYF; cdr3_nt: TGTGCCAGCAGTAGCTACAGGGAGCAGGGGTCCTTGGGAAACACCATATATTTT
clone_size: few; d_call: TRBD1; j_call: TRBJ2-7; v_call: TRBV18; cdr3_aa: CASSLGQGEAEQYF; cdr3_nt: TGTGCCAGCTCACTGGGACAGGGTGAGGCCGAGCAGTACTTC
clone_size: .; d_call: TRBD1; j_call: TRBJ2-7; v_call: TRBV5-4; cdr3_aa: CASSRTGSGAYEQYF; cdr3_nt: TGTGCCAGCAGCCGGACAGGGTCGGGGGCGTACGAGCAGTACTTC
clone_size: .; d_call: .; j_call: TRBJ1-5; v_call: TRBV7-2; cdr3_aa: CASSLGRVGQPQHF; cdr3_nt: TGTGCCAGCAGCTTAGGGAGGGTTGGTCAGCCCCAGCATTTT
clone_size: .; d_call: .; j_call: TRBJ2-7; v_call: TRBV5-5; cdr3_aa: CASSSGLRQYF; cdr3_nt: TGTGCCAGCAGTTCTGGACTTCGGCAGTACTTC
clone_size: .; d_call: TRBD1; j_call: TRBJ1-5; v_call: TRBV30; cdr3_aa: CAWGDREDQPQHF; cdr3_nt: TGTGCCTGGGGGGACAGGGAGGATCAGCCCCAGCATTTT
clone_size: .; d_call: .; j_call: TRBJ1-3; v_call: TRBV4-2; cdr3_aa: CASSAPGSSGNTIYF; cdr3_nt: TGTGCCAGCAGCGCTCCAGGATCCTCTGGAAACACCATATATTTT
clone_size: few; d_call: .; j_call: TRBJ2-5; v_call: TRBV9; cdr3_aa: CASSVGSGGGETQYF; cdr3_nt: TGTGCCAGCAGCGTAGGTAGCGGCGGAGGGGAGACCCAGTACTTC
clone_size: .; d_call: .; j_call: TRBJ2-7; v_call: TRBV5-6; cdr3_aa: CASSSRPAAEGYEQYF; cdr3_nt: TGTGCCAGCAGCTCGAGGCCGGCAGCGGAAGGCTACGAGCAGTACTTC
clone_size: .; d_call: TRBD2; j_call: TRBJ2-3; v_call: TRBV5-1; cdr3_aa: CASSPMTSGRTDTDTQYF; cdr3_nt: TGCGCCAGCAGCCCCATGACTAGCGGGCGCACCGACACAGATACGCAGTATTTT
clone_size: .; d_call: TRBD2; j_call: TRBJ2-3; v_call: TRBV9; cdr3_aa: CASSPRGTSGNTDTQYF; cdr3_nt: TGTGCCAGCAGCCCTCGCGGGACTAGCGGAAACACAGATACGCAGTATTTT
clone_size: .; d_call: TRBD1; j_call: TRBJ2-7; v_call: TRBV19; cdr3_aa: CASSLTGDDYEQYF; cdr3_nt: TGTGCCAGTAGTCTGACAGGGGATGACTACGAGCAGTACTTC
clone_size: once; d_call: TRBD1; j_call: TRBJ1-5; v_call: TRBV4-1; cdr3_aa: CASRDRAGGQPQHF; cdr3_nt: TGCGCCAGCAGGGACAGGGCCGGCGGTCAGCCCCAGCATTTT
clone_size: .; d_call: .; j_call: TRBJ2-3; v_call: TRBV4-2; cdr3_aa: CASSQVARLGDTQYF; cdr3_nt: TGTGCCAGCAGCCAAGTAGCCCGACTGGGTGATACGCAGTATTTT
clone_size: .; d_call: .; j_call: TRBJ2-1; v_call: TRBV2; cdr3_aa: CASVSDEGNEQFF; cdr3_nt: TGTGCCAGCGTATCAGACGAGGGCAATGAGCAGTTCTTC
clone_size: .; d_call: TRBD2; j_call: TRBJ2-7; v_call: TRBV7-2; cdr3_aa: CASSLVATSGHEQYF; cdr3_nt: TGTGCCAGCAGCTTAGTTGCGACTAGCGGCCACGAGCAGTACTTC
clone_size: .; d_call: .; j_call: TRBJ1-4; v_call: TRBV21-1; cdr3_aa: CASRGGVLIATNEKLFF; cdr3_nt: TGTGCCAGCAGGGGGGGTGTACTGATTGCAACTAATGAAAAACTGTTTTTT
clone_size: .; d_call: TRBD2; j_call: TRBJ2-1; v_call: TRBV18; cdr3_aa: CASSPQLAENYNEQFF; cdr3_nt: TGTGCCAGCTCACCACAACTAGCGGAAAACTACAATGAGCAGTTCTTC
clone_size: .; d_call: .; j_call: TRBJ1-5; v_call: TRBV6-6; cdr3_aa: CASSTFTGSGQPQHF; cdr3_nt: TGTGCCAGCAGTACATTCACAGGGTCGGGTCAGCCCCAGCATTTT
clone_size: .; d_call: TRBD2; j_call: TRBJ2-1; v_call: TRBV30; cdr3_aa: CAWSNPGLAGRGDYNEQFF; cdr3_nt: TGTGCCTGGAGCAACCCGGGACTAGCGGGAAGGGGGGACTACAATGAGCAGTTCTTC
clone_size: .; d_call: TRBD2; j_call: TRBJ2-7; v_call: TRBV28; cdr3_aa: CASSVPGLAGGPGEQYF; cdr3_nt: TGTGCCAGCAGTGTACCGGGACTAGCGGGAGGGCCGGGGGAGCAGTACTTC
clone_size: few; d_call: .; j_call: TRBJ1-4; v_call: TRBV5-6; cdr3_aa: CASSLGRSESEKLFF; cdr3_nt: TGTGCCAGCAGCTTGGGGAGGTCGGAGAGCGAAAAACTGTTTTTT
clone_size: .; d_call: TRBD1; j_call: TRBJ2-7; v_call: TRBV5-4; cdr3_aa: CASSAGGQGPYEQYF; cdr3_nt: TGTGCCAGCAGCGCGGGGGGACAGGGGCCCTACGAGCAGTACTTC
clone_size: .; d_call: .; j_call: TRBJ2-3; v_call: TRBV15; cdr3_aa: CATSRGQGGTDTQYF; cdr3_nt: TGTGCCACCAGCAGAGGACAGGGAGGAACAGATACGCAGTATTTT
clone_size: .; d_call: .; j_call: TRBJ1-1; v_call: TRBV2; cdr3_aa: CASSDRGKGQFSGTEAFF; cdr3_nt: TGTGCCAGCAGTGACAGGGGAAAAGGCCAGTTCAGTGGGACTGAAGCTTTCTTT
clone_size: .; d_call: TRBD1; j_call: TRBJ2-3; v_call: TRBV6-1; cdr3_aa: CASRLQGRYTDTQYF; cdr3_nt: TGTGCCAGCAGATTACAGGGGCGATACACAGATACGCAGTATTTT
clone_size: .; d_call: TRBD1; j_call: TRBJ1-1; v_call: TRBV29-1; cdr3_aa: CSTRDRANTEAFF; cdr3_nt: TGCAGCACACGGGACAGGGCGAACACTGAAGCTTTCTTT
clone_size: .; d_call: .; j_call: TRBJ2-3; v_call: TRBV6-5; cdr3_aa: CASSYSGQEKDTQYF; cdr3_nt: TGTGCCAGCAGTTACTCAGGCCAGGAAAAAGATACGCAGTATTTT
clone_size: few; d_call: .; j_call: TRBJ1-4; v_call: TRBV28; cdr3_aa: CASSRWGGGEKLFF; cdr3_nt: TGTGCCAGCAGTAGGTGGGGGGGAGGTGAAAAACTGTTTTTT
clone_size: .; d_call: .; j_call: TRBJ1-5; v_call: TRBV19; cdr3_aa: CASVPSRDHQPQHF; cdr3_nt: TGTGCCAGTGTCCCTTCCCGGGATCATCAGCCCCAGCATTTT
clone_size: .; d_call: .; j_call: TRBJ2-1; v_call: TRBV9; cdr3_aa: CASSVGPGTPDFNEQFF; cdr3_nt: TGTGCCAGCAGCGTGGGCCCCGGGACTCCCGACTTTAATGAGCAGTTCTTC
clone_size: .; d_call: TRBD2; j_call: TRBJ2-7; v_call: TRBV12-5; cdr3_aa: CASGFGGSSSYEQYF; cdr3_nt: TGTGCTAGTGGTTTTGGCGGGAGTTCTTCCTACGAGCAGTACTTC
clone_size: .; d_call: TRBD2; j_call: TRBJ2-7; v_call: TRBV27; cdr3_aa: CASSLAVSYEQYF; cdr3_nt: TGTGCCAGCAGTCTAGCGGTCTCCTACGAGCAGTACTTC
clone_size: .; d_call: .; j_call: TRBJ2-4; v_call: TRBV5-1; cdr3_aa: CASSQSDGGTGIQYF; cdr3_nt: TGCGCCAGCTCCCAGAGCGATGGTGGGACTGGCATTCAGTACTTC
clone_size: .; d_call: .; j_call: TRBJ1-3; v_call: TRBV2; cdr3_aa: CASSEQGRRNTIYF; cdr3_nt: TGTGCCAGCAGTGAACAGGGGAGAAGAAACACCATATATTTT
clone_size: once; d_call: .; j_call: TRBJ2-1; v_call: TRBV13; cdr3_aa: CASSTGRVAYNEQFF; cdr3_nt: TGTGCCAGCAGCACCGGCAGGGTGGCCTACAATGAGCAGTTCTTC
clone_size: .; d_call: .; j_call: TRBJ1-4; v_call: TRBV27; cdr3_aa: CASTRRGGGEKLFF; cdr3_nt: TGTGCCAGCACCCGAAGGGGGGGTGGTGAAAAACTGTTTTTT
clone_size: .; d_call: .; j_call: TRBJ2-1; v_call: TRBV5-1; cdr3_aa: CASSPEGAVEQFF; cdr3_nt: TGCGCCAGCAGCCCGGAGGGGGCGGTTGAGCAGTTCTTC
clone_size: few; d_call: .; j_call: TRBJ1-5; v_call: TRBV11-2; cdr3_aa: CASSGGTAGNQPQHF; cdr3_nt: TGTGCCAGCAGCGGGGGGACCGCCGGCAATCAGCCCCAGCATTTT
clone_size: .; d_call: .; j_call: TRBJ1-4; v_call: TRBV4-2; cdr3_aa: CASSQDPEEDEKLFF; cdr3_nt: TGTGCCAGCAGCCAAGATCCAGAAGAGGATGAAAAACTGTTTTTT
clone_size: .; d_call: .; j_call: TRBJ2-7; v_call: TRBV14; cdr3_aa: CARGISASPSCEQYF; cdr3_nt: TGTGCCAGGGGTATCTCGGCTAGCCCATCTTGCGAGCAGTACTTC
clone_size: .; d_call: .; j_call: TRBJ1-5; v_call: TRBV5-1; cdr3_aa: CASSLAGVSNQPQHF; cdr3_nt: TGCGCCAGCAGCTTGGCAGGTGTAAGCAATCAGCCCCAGCATTTT
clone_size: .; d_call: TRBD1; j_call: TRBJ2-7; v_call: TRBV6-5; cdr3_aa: CASSYSTNRGLEQYF; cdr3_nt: TGTGCCAGCAGTTACTCGACTAACAGGGGGCTCGAGCAGTACTTC
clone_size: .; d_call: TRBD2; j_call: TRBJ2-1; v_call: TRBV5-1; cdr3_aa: CASSLAGLAFNNEQFF; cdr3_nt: TGCGCCAGCAGCTTAGCGGGACTAGCGTTTAACAATGAGCAGTTCTTC
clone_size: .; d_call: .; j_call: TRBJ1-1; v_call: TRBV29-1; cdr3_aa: CSVFGEAGTEAFF; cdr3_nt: TGCAGCGTTTTTGGGGAGGCAGGGACTGAAGCTTTCTTT
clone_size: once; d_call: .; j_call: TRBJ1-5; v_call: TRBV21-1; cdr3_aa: CASSKVAGKGNQPQHF; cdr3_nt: TGTGCCAGCAGCAAAGTGGCAGGGAAGGGCAATCAGCCCCAGCATTTT
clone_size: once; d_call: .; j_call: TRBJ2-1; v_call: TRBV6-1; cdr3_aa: CASSEGGTAYNEQFF; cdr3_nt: TGTGCCAGCAGTGAAGGCGGGACAGCCTACAATGAGCAGTTCTTC
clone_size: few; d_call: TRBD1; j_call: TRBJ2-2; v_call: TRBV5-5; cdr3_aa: CASSTGTGGSTGELFF; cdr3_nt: TGTGCCAGCAGCACCGGGACAGGGGGCAGTACCGGGGAGCTGTTTTTT
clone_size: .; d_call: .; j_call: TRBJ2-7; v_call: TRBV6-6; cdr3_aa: CASSYSQLTYEQYF; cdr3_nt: TGTGCCAGCAGTTACTCGCAACTCACCTACGAGCAGTACTTC
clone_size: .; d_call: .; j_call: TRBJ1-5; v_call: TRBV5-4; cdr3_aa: CASSQRTDSGGNQPQHF; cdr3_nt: TGTGCCAGCAGCCAACGGACAGATTCTGGGGGCAATCAGCCCCAGCATTTT
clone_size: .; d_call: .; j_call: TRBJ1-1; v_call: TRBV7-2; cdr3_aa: CASSLVRGDTEAFF; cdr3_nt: TGTGCCAGCAGCTTAGTCCGGGGGGACACTGAAGCTTTCTTT
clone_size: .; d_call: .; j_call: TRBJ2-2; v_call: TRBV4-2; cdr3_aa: CASSQDLTGRTGELFF; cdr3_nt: TGTGCCAGCAGCCAAGATTTAACAGGTCGGACCGGGGAGCTGTTTTTT
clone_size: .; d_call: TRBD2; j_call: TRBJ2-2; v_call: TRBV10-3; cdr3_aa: CAISDTLAGGQNTGELFF; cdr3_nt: TGTGCCATCAGCGACACCTTAGCGGGAGGCCAGAACACCGGGGAGCTGTTTTTT
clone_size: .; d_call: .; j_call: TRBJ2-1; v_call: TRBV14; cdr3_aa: CASRPGVGADYNEQFF; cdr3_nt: TGTGCCAGCCGCCCCGGGGTGGGAGCGGACTACAATGAGCAGTTCTTC